Listed below are T cell receptor beta chains from one sample, sequenced in a study of response to subunit inactivated influenza vaccine. A single record per CDR3 protein comes from TCRdb applying MiXCR to the RT-PCR reads. In the table there are 430,000 or so distinct CDR3 sequences, over 9.5% of which are singletons. Source: PBMCs from blood, taken roughly 47 days after vaccination. All receptors derive from a man aged 45-65 years who received an inactivated influenza vaccine. CDR3s include the opening cysteine and the closing phenylalanine or tryptophan. The D gene is left open where the match is weak. Expanded clones get a size class; other rows say once, few or many, or leave the size out.

v_gene	j_gene	abundance	d_gene	CDR3nt	CDR3aa
TRBV29-1	TRBJ2-7	many	TRBD1	TGCAGCGTTCTCGGGACAGGGTACGAGCAGTACTTC	CSVLGTGYEQYF
TRBV5-1	TRBJ2-2	-	-	TGCGCCAGCAGCTTGGGTCAGGTCCCCGCGAACACCGGGGAGCTGTTTTTT	CASSLGQVPANTGELFF
TRBV28	TRBJ2-3	many	-	TGTGCCAGCAGTTTTCGGGCAGCCCCAGATACGCAGTATTTT	CASSFRAAPDTQYF
TRBV7-2	TRBJ2-7	-	-	TGTGCCAGCAGCTTAGGTTTAGCCTCCGAGCAGTACTTC	CASSLGLASEQYF
TRBV5-5	TRBJ2-5	many	-	TGTGCCAGCAGCTTGTCTCTAGTTGAGGAGACCCAGTACTTC	CASSLSLVEETQYF
TRBV27	TRBJ2-7	-	-	TGTGCCAGCAGTTCAACCGCGGACAACCACGAGCAGTACTTC	CASSSTADNHEQYF
TRBV3-1	TRBJ2-3	-	TRBD2	TGTGCCAGCAGCCAAGGGGCTAGCGGGATCACTAGCACAGATACGCAGTATTTT	CASSQGASGITSTDTQYF
TRBV12-3/TRBV12-4	TRBJ2-7	few	TRBD2	TGTGCCAGCAGTTTAGACGGGAGGGCCGACGAGCAGTACTTC	CASSLDGRADEQYF
TRBV29-1	TRBJ1-4	few	-	TGCAGCGTTGAAGACCCTGGGACTAATGAAAAACTGTTTTTT	CSVEDPGTNEKLFF
TRBV15	TRBJ2-1	few	-	TGTGCCACCAGCAGAGATCTCGGCCCCAGGGTCTTC	CATSRDLGPRVF
TRBV20-1	TRBJ2-1	many	TRBD1	TGCAGTGCTAGCCTGGGACAGGGGATCGGCAATGAGCAGTTCTTC	CSASLGQGIGNEQFF
TRBV4-1	TRBJ2-1	-	-	TGCGCCAGCAGCCAAGGACAGCCCGGGGAGGCTGGCTACAATGAGCAGTTCTTC	CASSQGQPGEAGYNEQFF
TRBV24-1	TRBJ2-5	-	-	TGTGCCACCAGTGAACACCGGGACCCTCGACACCAGTACTTC	CATSEHRDPRHQYF
TRBV7-2	TRBJ2-2	-	-	TGTGCCAGCAGCTTAGAGTCCGGGGAGCTGTTTTTT	CASSLESGELFF
TRBV4-3	TRBJ2-5	many	TRBD2	TGCGCCAGCAGCCCTAATTCGGGTAGTAGTGCGGGGGTCGGTGAGACCCAGTACTTC	CASSPNSGSSAGVGETQYF
TRBV14	TRBJ2-1	few	TRBD2	TGTGCCAGCAGCCAAGACCCCCGACTGTGGCGGGAGGGCCCTTGGACGCACAATGAGCAGTTCTTC	CASSQDPRLWREGPWTHNEQFF
TRBV11-2	TRBJ2-3	many	TRBD2	TGTGCCAGCAGCCTAGCGGGAGGGGGGGCAGATACGCAGTATTTT	CASSLAGGGADTQYF
TRBV3-1	TRBJ2-1	-	-	TGTGCCAGCAGCCAACCGAGGGGCGCTATAGGTGAGCAGTTCTTC	CASSQPRGAIGEQFF
TRBV12-3/TRBV12-4	TRBJ2-7	-	-	TGTGCCAGCAGTTTAGGGGAGCGGGCGACCTACGAGCAGTACTTC	CASSLGERATYEQYF
TRBV12-3/TRBV12-4	TRBJ2-1	few	-	TGTGCCAGCATTTCGGACGGACACAATGAGCAGTTCTTC	CASISDGHNEQFF
TRBV20-1	TRBJ2-5	few	-	TGCAGTGCCCGAAGACCTGAGGCCCAGTACTTC	CSARRPEAQYF
TRBV7-9	TRBJ2-7	few	TRBD2	TGTGCCAGCAGTAAAGGACTAGCGATTTACGAGCAGTACTTC	CASSKGLAIYEQYF
TRBV10-1	TRBJ2-2	many	-	TGCGCCAGCAGTGCACACACCGGGGAGCTGTTTTTT	CASSAHTGELFF
TRBV29-1	TRBJ1-1	-	TRBD1	TGCAGCGTCCTGCGGACAGGGAGCCTTGGGGCTTTCTTT	CSVLRTGSLGAFF
TRBV5-5	TRBJ1-5	many	-	TGTGCCAGCAGCTCCATGGCGGGGGATAGCAATCAGCCCCAGCATTTT	CASSSMAGDSNQPQHF
TRBV5-5	TRBJ2-2	few	TRBD1	TGTGCCAGCAGCCAGGGGACAGGGGAACCGAACACCGGGGAGCTGTTTTTT	CASSQGTGEPNTGELFF
TRBV4-2	TRBJ2-1	many	-	TGTGCCAGCAGCCTCGGAACGGGACCGCGGGTCGAGCAGTTCTTC	CASSLGTGPRVEQFF
TRBV25-1	TRBJ1-2	many	-	TGTGCCAGCAGTGGAGGGGATAACGGCTACACCTTC	CASSGGDNGYTF
TRBV3-1	TRBJ2-2	few	-	TGTGCCAGCAGCCAAGATTTCGGGACACCCGAGACCGGGGAGCTGTTTTTT	CASSQDFGTPETGELFF
TRBV29-1	TRBJ1-2	few	-	TGCAGTGGGTGGGGCCAGGCTGGCTACACCTTC	CSGWGQAGYTF
TRBV28	TRBJ2-6	-	-	TGTGCCAGCAGTTCGGGTCCCTCTGGGGCCAACGTCCTGACTTTC	CASSSGPSGANVLTF
TRBV20-1	TRBJ2-3	-	TRBD2	TGCAGTGCTAAACTAGCGGGGGGGCACACAGATACGCAGTATTTT	CSAKLAGGHTDTQYF
TRBV5-6	TRBJ1-1	-	-	TGTGACAGCAACTTCCTGGGGGCGCGAACTGAAGCTTTCTTT	CDSNFLGARTEAFF
TRBV9	TRBJ2-3	many	-	TGTGCCAGCAGCGTTAGAGGGGATACGCAGTATTTT	CASSVRGDTQYF
TRBV20-1	TRBJ1-4	-	-	TGCAGTGCCAGTCGGCCCGCCGGGAATGAAAAACTGTTTTTT	CSASRPAGNEKLFF
TRBV5-5	TRBJ1-1	many	-	TGTGCCAGCAGTCAAACACCTAACACTGAAGCTTTCTTT	CASSQTPNTEAFF
TRBV20-1	TRBJ2-3	many	-	TGCAGTGCTAGGCCCGGCACAGATACGCAGTATTTT	CSARPGTDTQYF
TRBV5-1	TRBJ1-5	-	-	TGCGCCAGCAGTGTCAAGGCTAGCAATCAGCCCCAGCATTTT	CASSVKASNQPQHF
TRBV29-1	TRBJ2-5	-	TRBD1	TGCAGCGTTGAAACCCCCGGACAGGGGGAAGAGACCCAGTACTTC	CSVETPGQGEETQYF
TRBV18	TRBJ1-1	few	-	TGTGCCAGCTCACCACAGGGAGTGGTGAACACTGAAGCTTTCTTT	CASSPQGVVNTEAFF
TRBV12-3/TRBV12-4	TRBJ1-5	few	TRBD1	TGTGCCAGCAGCCCCGGGACAGGGGGCGATCAGCCCCAGCATTTT	CASSPGTGGDQPQHF
TRBV3-1	TRBJ2-5	few	-	TGTGCCAGCAGCCAATGGGACCGCGTGGAGACCCAGTACTTC	CASSQWDRVETQYF
TRBV3-1	TRBJ1-1	-	-	TGTGCCAGCAGCCAAGGGGCCTTACTTGATACTTCGAACACTGAAGCTTTCTTT	CASSQGALLDTSNTEAFF